This record covers a single T cell receptor (beta chain). Its antigen is not known. The data originate from a study of immune evolution from preneoplasia to lung adenocarcinoma. Study-wide points: Normal lung had the highest top T cell clone frequencies.

Clones were sequenced by immunoSEQ multiplex PCR, and TCRdb holds only the in-frame ones, with some missing. The sample lists over 3,500 clones; approximately 79% were seen once. The CDR3 sequence is 15 residues long. Trimming shortened V by 0 bases and J by 4 bases, and 11 bases separated the two germline ends. Germline V gene lookup returns CDR1 KGHSH and CDR2 LQKENI. Resections took place in Japan or China from the mid-2010s to the late 2010s. Two lung cancer pathologists independently confirmed each histologic diagnosis. This clonotype originated in a person aged 45 to 69 with lung adenocarcinoma. Sequenced material: FFPE minimally invasive lung adenocarcinoma tissue. V gene TRBV18 combines with J gene TRBJ2-3, with no clear D. CDR3 protein: CASSPPDLVPDTQYF. The DNA of the CDR3 is TGTGCCAGCTCACCACCGGATCTAGTTCCAGATACGCAGTATTTT.